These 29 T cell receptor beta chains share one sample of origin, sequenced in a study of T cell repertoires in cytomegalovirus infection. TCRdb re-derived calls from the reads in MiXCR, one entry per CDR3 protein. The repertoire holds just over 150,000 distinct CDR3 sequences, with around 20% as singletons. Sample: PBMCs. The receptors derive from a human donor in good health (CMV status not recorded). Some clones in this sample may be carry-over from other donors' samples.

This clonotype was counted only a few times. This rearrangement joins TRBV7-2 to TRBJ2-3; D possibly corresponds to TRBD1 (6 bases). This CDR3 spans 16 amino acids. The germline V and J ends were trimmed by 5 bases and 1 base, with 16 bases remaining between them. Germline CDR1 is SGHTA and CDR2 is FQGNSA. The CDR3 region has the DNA TGTGCCAGCAGCCCGGGACACCGAACCCGCACAGATACGCAGTATTTT. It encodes CASSPGHRTRTDTQYF. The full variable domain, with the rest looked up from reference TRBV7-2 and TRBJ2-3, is GAGVSQSPSNKVTEKGKDVELRCDPISGHTALYWYRQSLGQGLEFLIYFQGNSAPDKSGLPSDRFSAERTGGSVSTLTIQRTQQEDSAVYLCASSPGHRTRTDTQYFGPGTRLTVL.

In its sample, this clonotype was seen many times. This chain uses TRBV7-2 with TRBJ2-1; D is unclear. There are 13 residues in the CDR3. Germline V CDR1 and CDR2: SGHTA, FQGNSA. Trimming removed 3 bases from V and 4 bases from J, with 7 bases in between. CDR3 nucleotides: TGTGCCAGCAGCTTCGGGCTTTACAATGAGCAGTTCTTC. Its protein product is CASSFGLYNEQFF.

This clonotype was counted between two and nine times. The CDR3 sequence is CASSLSGPADTQYF. CDR3 in DNA: TGTGCCAGCAGCTTATCGGGGCCCGCAGATACGCAGTATTTT. The chain combines TRBV7-2 with TRBJ2-3; perhaps D is TRBD1 or TRBD2 (5 bases each). Germline CDR1 and CDR2: SGHTA and FQGNSA. The CDR3 totals 14 residues. The V and J ends lost 2 bases and 4 bases respectively, with 10 bases between them.

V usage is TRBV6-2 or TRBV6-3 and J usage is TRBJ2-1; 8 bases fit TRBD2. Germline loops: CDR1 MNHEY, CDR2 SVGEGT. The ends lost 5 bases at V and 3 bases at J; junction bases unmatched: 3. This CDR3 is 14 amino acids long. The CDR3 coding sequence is TGTGCCAGCAGTAAGGGACTAGACTACAATGAGCAGTTCTTC. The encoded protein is CASSKGLDYNEQFF.

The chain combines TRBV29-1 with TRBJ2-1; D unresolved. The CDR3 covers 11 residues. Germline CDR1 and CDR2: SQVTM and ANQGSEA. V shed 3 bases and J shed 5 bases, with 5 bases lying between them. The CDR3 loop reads CSVDRNNEQFF. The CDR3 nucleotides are TGCAGCGTTGACAGAAACAATGAGCAGTTCTTC.

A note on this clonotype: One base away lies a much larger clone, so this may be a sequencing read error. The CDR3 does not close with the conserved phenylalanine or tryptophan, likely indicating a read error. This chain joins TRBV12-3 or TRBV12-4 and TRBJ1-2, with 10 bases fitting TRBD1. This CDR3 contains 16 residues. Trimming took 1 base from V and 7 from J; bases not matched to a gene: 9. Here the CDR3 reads CASSLGSGTGESGYTI. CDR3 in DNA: TGTGCCAGCAGTTTAGGGTCGGGGACAGGGGAGTCTGGCTACACCATC.

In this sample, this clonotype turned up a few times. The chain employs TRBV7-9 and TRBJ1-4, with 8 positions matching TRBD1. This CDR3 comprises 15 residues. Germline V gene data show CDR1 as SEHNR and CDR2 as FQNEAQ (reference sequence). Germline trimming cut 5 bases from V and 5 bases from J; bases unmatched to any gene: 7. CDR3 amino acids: CASSATGTGNEKLFF. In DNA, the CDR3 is TGTGCCAGCAGCGCCACCGGGACAGGCAATGAAAAACTGTTTTTT.

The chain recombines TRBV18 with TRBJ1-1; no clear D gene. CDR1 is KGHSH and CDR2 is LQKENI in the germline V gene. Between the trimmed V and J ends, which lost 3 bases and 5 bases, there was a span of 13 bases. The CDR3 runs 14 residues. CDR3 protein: CASSPLGRGTEAFF. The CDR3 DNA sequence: TGTGCCAGCTCACCTTTAGGAAGAGGGACTGAAGCTTTCTTT.

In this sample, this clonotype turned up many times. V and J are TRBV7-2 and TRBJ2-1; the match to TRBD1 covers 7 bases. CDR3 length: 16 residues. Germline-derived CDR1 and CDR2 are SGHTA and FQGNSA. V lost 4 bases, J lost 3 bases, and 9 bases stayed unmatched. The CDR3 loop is CASSSQDRSFYNEQFF. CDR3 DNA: TGTGCCAGCAGCTCCCAGGACAGGTCCTTCTACAATGAGCAGTTCTTC.

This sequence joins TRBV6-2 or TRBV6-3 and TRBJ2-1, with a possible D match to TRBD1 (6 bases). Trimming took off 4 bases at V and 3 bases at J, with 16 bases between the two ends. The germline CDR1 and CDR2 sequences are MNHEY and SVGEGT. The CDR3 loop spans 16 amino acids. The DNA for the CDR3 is TGTGCCAGCAGTTTTTACAGGGTGGCGAACTACAATGAGCAGTTCTTC. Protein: CASSFYRVANYNEQFF.

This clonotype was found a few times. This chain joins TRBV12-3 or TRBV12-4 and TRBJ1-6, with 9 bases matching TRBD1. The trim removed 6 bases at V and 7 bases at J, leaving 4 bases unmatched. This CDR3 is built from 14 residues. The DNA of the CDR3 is TGTGCCAGCAGGGGGACAGGGAGAAATTCACCCCTCCACTTT. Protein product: CASRGTGRNSPLHF.

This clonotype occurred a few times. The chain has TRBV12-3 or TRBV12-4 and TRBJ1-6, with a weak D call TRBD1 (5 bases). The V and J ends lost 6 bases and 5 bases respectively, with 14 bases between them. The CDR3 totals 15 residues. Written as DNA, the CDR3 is TGTGCCAGCAGCCAGGGTCTATTCGATAATTCACCCCTCCACTTT. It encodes CASSQGLFDNSPLHF.

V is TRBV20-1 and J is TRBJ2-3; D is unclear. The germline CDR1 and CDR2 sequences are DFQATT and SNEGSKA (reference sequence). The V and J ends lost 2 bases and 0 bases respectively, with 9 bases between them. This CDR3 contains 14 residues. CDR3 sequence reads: CSARQLTSTDTQYF. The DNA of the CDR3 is TGCAGTGCTAGACAGTTGACTAGCACAGATACGCAGTATTTT.

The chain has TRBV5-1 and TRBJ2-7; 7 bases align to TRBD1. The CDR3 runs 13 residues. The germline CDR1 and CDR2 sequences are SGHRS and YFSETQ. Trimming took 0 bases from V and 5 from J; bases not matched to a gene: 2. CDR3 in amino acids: CASSLGTGDEQYF. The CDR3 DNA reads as TGCGCCAGCAGCTTGGGGACAGGAGACGAGCAGTACTTC.

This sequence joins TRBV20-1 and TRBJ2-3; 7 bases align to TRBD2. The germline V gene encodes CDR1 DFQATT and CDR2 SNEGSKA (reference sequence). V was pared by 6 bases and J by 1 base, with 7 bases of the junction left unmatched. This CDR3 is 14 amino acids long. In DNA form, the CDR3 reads TGCAGTGCCTCGAGCGGGGACCGCACAGATACGCAGTATTTT. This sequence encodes CSASSGDRTDTQYF.

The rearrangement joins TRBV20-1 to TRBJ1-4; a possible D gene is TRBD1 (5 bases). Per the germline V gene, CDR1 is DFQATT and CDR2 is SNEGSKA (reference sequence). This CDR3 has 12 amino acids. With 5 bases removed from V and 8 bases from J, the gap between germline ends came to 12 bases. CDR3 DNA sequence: TGCAGTGCTCGTGGGGCACAGGAAAAACTGTTTTTT. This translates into CSARGAQEKLFF.

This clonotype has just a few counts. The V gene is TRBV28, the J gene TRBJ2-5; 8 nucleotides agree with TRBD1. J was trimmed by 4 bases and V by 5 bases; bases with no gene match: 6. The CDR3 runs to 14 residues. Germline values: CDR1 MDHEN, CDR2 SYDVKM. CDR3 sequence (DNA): TGTGCCAGCAGTCCTACAGGGGGAATAGAGACCCAGTACTTC. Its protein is CASSPTGGIETQYF.

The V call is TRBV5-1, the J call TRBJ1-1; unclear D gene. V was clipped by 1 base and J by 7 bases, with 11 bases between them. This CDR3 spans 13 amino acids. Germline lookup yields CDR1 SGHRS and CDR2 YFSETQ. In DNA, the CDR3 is TGCGCCAGCAGCTTGAGGGAGCGGGGTGAAGCTTTCTTT. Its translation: CASSLRERGEAFF.

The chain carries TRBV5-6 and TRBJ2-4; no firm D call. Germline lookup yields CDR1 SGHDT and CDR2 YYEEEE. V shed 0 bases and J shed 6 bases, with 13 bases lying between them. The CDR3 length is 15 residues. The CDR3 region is CASSLEASFRNIQYF. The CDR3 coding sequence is TGTGCCAGCAGCTTGGAGGCCAGTTTTAGAAACATTCAGTACTTC.

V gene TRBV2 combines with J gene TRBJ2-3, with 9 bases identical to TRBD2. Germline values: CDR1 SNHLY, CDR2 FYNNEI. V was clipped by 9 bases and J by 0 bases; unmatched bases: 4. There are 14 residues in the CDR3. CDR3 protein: CASGRGGSTDTQYF. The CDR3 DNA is TGTGCCAGTGGGCGGGGGGGAAGCACAGATACGCAGTATTTT.

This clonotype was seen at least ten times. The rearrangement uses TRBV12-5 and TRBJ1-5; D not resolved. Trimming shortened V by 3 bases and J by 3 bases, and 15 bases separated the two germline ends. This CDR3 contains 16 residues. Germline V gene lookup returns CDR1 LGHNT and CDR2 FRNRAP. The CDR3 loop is CASGFPPNGINQPQHF. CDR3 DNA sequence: TGTGCTAGTGGTTTCCCCCCAAACGGTATCAATCAGCCCCAGCATTTT. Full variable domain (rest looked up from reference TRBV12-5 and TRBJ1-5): DARVTQTPRHKVTEMGQEVTMRCQPILGHNTVFWYRQTMMQGLELLAYFRNRAPLDDSGMPKDRFSAEMPDATLATLKIQPSEPRDSAVYFCASGFPPNGINQPQHFGDGTRLSIL.

The CDR3 DNA follows: TGTGCCAGCAGCCGGAGGACAGCTGGAAACACCATATATTTT. It codes for CASSRRTAGNTIYF. The chain combines TRBV7-9 with TRBJ1-3, with D perhaps TRBD1 (6 bases). The CDR3 length is 14 residues. V was trimmed by 5 bases and J by 2 bases, leaving 10 bases between them. Germline V gene data show CDR1 as SEHNR and CDR2 as FQNEAQ (reference sequence). The complete variable domain, with remaining parts taken from reference TRBV7-9 and TRBJ1-3, reads DTGVSQNPRHKITKRGQNVTFRCDPISEHNRLYWYRQTLGQGPEFLTYFQNEAQLEKSRLLSDRFSAERPKGSFSTLEIQRTEQGDSAMYLCASSRRTAGNTIYFGEGSWLTVV.

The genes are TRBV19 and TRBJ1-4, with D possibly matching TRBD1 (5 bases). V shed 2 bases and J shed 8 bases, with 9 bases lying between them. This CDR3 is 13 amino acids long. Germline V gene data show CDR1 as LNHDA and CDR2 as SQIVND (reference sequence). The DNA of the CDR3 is TGTGCCAGTAGTATATCGAGACAGGAAAAACTGTTTTTT. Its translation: CASSISRQEKLFF.

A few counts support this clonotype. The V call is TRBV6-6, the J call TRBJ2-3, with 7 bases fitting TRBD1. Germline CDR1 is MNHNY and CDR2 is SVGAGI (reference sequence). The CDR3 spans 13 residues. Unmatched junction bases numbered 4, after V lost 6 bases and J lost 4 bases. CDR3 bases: TGTGCCAGCAGACGACAGGGCCCAGATACGCAGTATTTT. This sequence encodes CASRRQGPDTQYF.

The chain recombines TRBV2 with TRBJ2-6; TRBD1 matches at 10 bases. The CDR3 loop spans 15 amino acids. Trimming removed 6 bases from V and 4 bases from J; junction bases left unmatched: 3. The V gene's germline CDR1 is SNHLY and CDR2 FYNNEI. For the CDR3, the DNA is TGTGCCAGCAGCGACAGGGGGCTGGGGGCCAACGTCCTGACTTTC. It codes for CASSDRGLGANVLTF.

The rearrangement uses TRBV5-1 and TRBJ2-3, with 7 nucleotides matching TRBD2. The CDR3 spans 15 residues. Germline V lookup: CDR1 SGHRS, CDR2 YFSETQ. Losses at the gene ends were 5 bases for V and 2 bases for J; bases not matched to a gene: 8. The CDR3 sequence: CASRPGLPITDTQYF. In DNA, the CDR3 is TGCGCCAGCAGACCGGGACTACCTATCACAGATACGCAGTATTTT.

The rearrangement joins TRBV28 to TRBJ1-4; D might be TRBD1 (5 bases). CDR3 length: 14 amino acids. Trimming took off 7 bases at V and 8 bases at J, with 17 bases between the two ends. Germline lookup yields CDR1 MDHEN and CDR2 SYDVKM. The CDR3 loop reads CASNTGGFWEKLFF. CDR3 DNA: TGTGCCAGCAACACGGGGGGTTTTTGGGAAAAACTGTTTTTT.

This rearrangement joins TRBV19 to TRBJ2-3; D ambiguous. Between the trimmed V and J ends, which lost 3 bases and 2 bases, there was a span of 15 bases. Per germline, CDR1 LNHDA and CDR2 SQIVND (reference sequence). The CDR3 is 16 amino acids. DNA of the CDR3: TGTGCCAGTAGTATGGGATCCAGGATCGCCACAGATACGCAGTATTTT. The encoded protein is CASSMGSRIATDTQYF. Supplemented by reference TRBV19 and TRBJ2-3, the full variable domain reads DGGITQSPKYLFRKEGQNVTLSCEQNLNHDAMYWYRQDPGQGLRLIYYSQIVNDFQKGDIAEGYSVSREKKESFPLTVTSAQKNPTAFYLCASSMGSRIATDTQYFGPGTRLTVL.

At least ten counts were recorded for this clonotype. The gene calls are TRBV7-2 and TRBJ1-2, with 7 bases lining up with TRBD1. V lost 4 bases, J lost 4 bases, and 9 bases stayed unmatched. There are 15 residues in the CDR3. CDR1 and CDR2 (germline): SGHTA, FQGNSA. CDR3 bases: TGTGCCAGCAGCTCTCGGACAGGTTTCCCCTATGGCTACACCTTC. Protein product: CASSSRTGFPYGYTF.